These 30 T cell receptor beta chains came from one sample sequenced in a study of OX40 agonist ivuxolimab in advanced cancers. Assay used: immunoSEQ multiplex PCR; TCRdb lists only in-frame clones, some missing. This repertoire shows about 72,000 clones, about 87% found once; its top ten account for around 1%. The sample in question was CD4+ or CD8+ T cells sorted from blood, obtained in a trial of the OX40 agonist ivuxolimab. Receptors were obtained from an adult with an advanced solid tumor such as melanoma, head and neck, liver or kidney cancer.

This sequence joins TRBV14 and TRBJ2-6; a possible D gene is TRBD2 (5 bases). Germline CDR1 SGHDN, CDR2 FVKESK. CDR3 size: 15 residues. V was clipped by 3 bases and J by 0 bases, with 6 bases between them. DNA for the CDR3: TGTGCCAGCAGCCAGGACTTCTCTGGGGCCAACGTCCTGACTTTC. It specifies CASSQDFSGANVLTF. Based on the CDR3 plus reference TRBV14 and TRBJ2-6, the full variable domain is EAGVTQFPSHSVIEKGQTVTLRCDPISGHDNLYWYRRVMGKEIKFLLHFVKESKQDESGMPNNRFLAERTGGTYSTLKVQPAELEDSGVYFCASSQDFSGANVLTFGAGSRLTVL.

The V call is TRBV2, the J call TRBJ1-5; no clear D. CDR1 and CDR2 (germline): SNHLY, FYNNEI. With 6 bases removed from V and 3 bases from J, the gap between germline ends came to 6 bases. CDR3 size: 12 residues. For the CDR3, the DNA is TGTGCCAGCAGGAGGGACAATCAGCCCCAGCATTTT. It translates to CASRRDNQPQHF.

The V and J genes are TRBV6-5 and TRBJ1-5; 7 bases agree with TRBD1. The junction had 0 bases not matched to a gene; V was cut back by 2 bases and J by 5 bases. Germline assignment: CDR1 MNHEY and CDR2 SVGAGI. This CDR3 comprises 13 residues. The CDR3 sequence is CASSYDRDQPQHF. CDR3 DNA sequence: TGTGCCAGCAGTTACGACAGGGATCAGCCCCAGCATTTT.

The chain employs TRBV18 and TRBJ2-2, with D perhaps matching TRBD1 (5 bases). This CDR3 is built from 14 residues. The V and J ends lost 3 bases and 1 base respectively, with 6 bases between them. The V gene's germline CDR1 is KGHSH and CDR2 LQKENI. The CDR3 is CASSPQGNTGELFF. The CDR3 region has the DNA TGTGCCAGCTCACCCCAGGGGAACACCGGGGAGCTGTTTTTT.

This clone was picked up one time. The J gene is TRBJ2-7, the V gene TRBV5-6; 7 bases align to TRBD1. The CDR3 has 13 amino acids. Germline V gives CDR1 SGHDT, CDR2 YYEEEE. With 6 bases clipped from V and 3 bases from J, the junction kept 6 bases outside the gene matches. CDR3 amino acids: CASKGTADYEQYF. The CDR3, as DNA: TGTGCCAGCAAGGGGACAGCTGACTACGAGCAGTACTTC.

V usage is TRBV5-1 and J usage is TRBJ1-1; D unclear. With 4 bases removed from V and 1 base from J, the gap between germline ends came to 11 bases. Germline assignment: CDR1 SGHRS and CDR2 YFSETQ. The CDR3 length is 14 residues. The CDR3 nucleotides are TGCGCCAGCAGCCCCCACACTCAGAACACTGAAGCTTTCTTT. Encoded protein: CASSPHTQNTEAFF.

V and J are TRBV28 and TRBJ1-5, with unresolved D. CDR3 size: 14 residues. V dropped 6 bases and J dropped 6 bases, with 15 bases sitting between them. Looked up from germline, CDR1 is MDHEN and CDR2 is SYDVKM. The CDR3 loop reads CASSKALEGQPQHF. CDR3 bases: TGTGCCAGCAGCAAGGCCCTCGAGGGTCAGCCCCAGCATTTT.

This chain joins TRBV2 and TRBJ2-1; possibly TRBD1 for D (8 bases). The V end lost 0 bases, the J end lost 7 bases, and 28 bases lay between the germline ends. The CDR3 totals 20 residues. Per germline, CDR1 SNHLY and CDR2 FYNNEI. CDR3 region: CASSEASRGQAGTKKNEQFF. The CDR3 nucleotides read TGTGCCAGCAGTGAAGCGTCCCGGGGACAGGCCGGGACTAAAAAAAATGAGCAGTTCTTC.

The chain combines TRBV5-1 with TRBJ2-6, with D possibly matching TRBD1 (5 bases). CDR1 and CDR2 from the germline V gene are SGHRS and YFSETQ. This CDR3 comprises 15 residues. V lost 5 bases to trimming and J lost 2 bases, with 11 bases between them. The CDR3 nucleotides read TGCGCCAGCAGACCGGCAGGGACTGGGGCCAACGTCCTGACTTTC. Translation: CASRPAGTGANVLTF.

This chain uses TRBV5-1 with TRBJ2-5; no clear D. This CDR3 has 15 residues. With 3 bases removed from V and 1 base from J, the gap between germline ends came to 13 bases. Germline CDR1 reads SGHRS; CDR2 reads YFSETQ. The CDR3 loop reads CASSSYTETQETQYF. The DNA for the CDR3 is TGCGCCAGCAGCTCGTATACGGAAACCCAAGAGACCCAGTACTTC.

The rearrangement links TRBV7-3 to TRBJ2-1; D perhaps matches TRBD1 (7 bases). Germline CDR1 and CDR2: SGHTA and FQGTGA. CDR3 length: 16 amino acids. Trimming shortened V by 4 bases and J by 8 bases, and 21 bases separated the two germline ends. The CDR3 DNA follows: TGTGCCAGCAGCTCCCGCGTCCAGGGGGGCGGTGATGAGCAGTTCTTC. Translated: CASSSRVQGGGDEQFF.

In regard to this clone: Other DNA sequences from this sample encode an identical CDR3 as well. The gene calls are TRBV11-2 and TRBJ1-1, with D uncertain. CDR1 is SGHAT and CDR2 is FQNNGV in the germline V gene. Trimming took off 0 bases at V and 1 base at J, with 3 bases between the two ends. The CDR3 is 13 amino acids. CDR3 sequence reads: CASSLEGNTEAFF. CDR3 coding DNA: TGTGCCAGCAGCTTAGAGGGGAACACTGAAGCTTTCTTT.

The rearrangement uses TRBV11-2 and TRBJ2-3; 12 bases agree with TRBD2. With V trimmed by 6 bases and J by 2 bases, 12 bases remained unmatched. CDR3 size: 18 residues. Germline lookup yields CDR1 SGHAT and CDR2 FQNNGV. DNA for the CDR3: TGTGCCAGCAGACGAAGCGGGCCTAGCGGGAGGGCCACAGATACGCAGTATTTT. Its translation is CASRRSGPSGRATDTQYF.

The chain uses TRBV14 and TRBJ2-1; D remains unclear. Germline V lookup: CDR1 SGHDN, CDR2 FVKESK. Between the trimmed V and J ends, which lost 3 bases and 7 bases, there was a span of 19 bases. The CDR3 length is 16 residues. The CDR3: CASSHPPPGPRNEQFF. In nucleotides, the CDR3 is TGTGCCAGCAGCCATCCACCACCGGGCCCCCGGAATGAGCAGTTCTTC.

This chain connects TRBV11-1 to TRBJ2-7, with TRBD1 matching 7 bases. Germline V gene sequence: CDR1 SGHAT, CDR2 FQDESV (reference sequence). CDR3 length: 17 residues. V gave up 0 bases and J gave up 3 bases; unmatched junction bases: 11. CDR3 residues: CASSLAVPQHRGYEQYF. The CDR3 DNA reads TGTGCCAGCAGCTTAGCGGTCCCCCAACACAGGGGCTACGAGCAGTACTTC.

This clone has more than one count but fewer than ten. The rearrangement joins TRBV7-9 to TRBJ2-2; 15 bases map to TRBD2. Germline CDR1 SEHNR, CDR2 FQNEAQ (reference sequence). The CDR3 totals 17 residues. The V segment lost 8 bases and the J segment 4 bases; nucleotides outside the gene matches: 8. The CDR3: CASGGTSGGPGTGELFF. DNA of the CDR3: TGTGCCAGCGGCGGGACTAGCGGGGGGCCGGGCACCGGGGAGCTGTTTTTT.

V and J are TRBV20-1 and TRBJ1-4; D unresolved. The V and J ends lost 3 bases and 7 bases respectively, with 6 bases between them. The germline gives CDR1 DFQATT, CDR2 SNEGSKA (reference sequence). The CDR3 length is 11 residues. The CDR3 region has the DNA TGCAGTGCTAGGACGAGTGAAAAACTGTTTTTT. This translates into CSARTSEKLFF.

This sequence joins TRBV5-1 and TRBJ1-2; possibly TRBD1 for D (6 bases). Germline V lookup: CDR1 SGHRS, CDR2 YFSETQ. The V and J ends lost 4 bases and 5 bases respectively, with 12 bases between them. This CDR3 has 13 amino acids. The DNA of the CDR3 is TGCGCCAGCAGCCCCCTCGGACAGTATGGCTACACCTTC. Protein: CASSPLGQYGYTF.

The rearrangement uses TRBV19 and TRBJ1-5; D gene ambiguous. V lost 5 bases, J lost 3 bases, and 2 bases lay in between. In germline, CDR1 is LNHDA, CDR2 SQIVND (reference sequence). The CDR3 loop spans 11 amino acids. This chain's CDR3 is CASSHNQPQHF. As DNA, the CDR3 is TGTGCCAGTAGTCACAATCAGCCCCAGCATTTT.

The V gene is TRBV18, the J gene TRBJ2-3, with 7 positions matching TRBD1. The junction had 8 bases not matched to a gene; V was cut back by 3 bases and J by 2 bases. Per germline, CDR1 KGHSH and CDR2 LQKENI. The CDR3 totals 16 residues. The CDR3 loop is CASSPGTDGHTDTQYF. Here the CDR3 DNA reads TGTGCCAGCTCACCGGGGACAGACGGACACACAGATACGCAGTATTTT. The whole variable domain, filled in from reference TRBV18 and TRBJ2-3, reads NAGVMQNPRHLVRRRGQEARLRCSPMKGHSHVYWYRQLPEEGLKFMVYLQKENIIDESGMPKERFSAEFPKEGPSILRIQQVVRGDSAAYFCASSPGTDGHTDTQYFGPGTRLTVL.

This chain joins TRBV7-3 and TRBJ2-2; TRBD2 aligns across 9 bases. V shed 7 bases and J 3 bases; nucleotides not matched to a gene: 6. Germline V gives CDR1 SGHTA, CDR2 FQGTGA. This CDR3 is built from 15 residues. The CDR3 nucleotides read TGTGCCAGCAACCTGGTAGCGGGGGACACCGGGGAGCTGTTTTTT. Its translation is CASNLVAGDTGELFF.

The V and J genes are TRBV3-2 and TRBJ2-3. TRBV3-2 counts as a pseudogene. This CDR3 is built from 9 residues. The CDR3 is CASSQKSYF. CDR3 sequence (DNA): TGTGCCAGCAGCCAAAAGTCGTATTTT.

V is TRBV5-4 and J is TRBJ1-2, with D hard to call. V lost 5 bases to trimming and J lost 5 bases, with 16 bases between them. Per the germline V gene, CDR1 is SGHNT and CDR2 is YYREEE (reference sequence). The CDR3 contains 14 residues. CDR3 nucleotide sequence: TGTGCCAGCAGTTCCATGTCCCCGAAATATGGCTACACCTTC. Its translation: CASSSMSPKYGYTF. Drawing the rest from reference TRBV5-4 and TRBJ1-2, the complete variable domain is ETGVTQSPTHLIKTRGQQVTLRCSSQSGHNTVSWYQQALGQGPQFIFQYYREEENGRGNFPPRFSGLQFPNYSSELNVNALELDDSALYLCASSSMSPKYGYTFGSGTRLTVV.

The V gene is TRBV9, the J gene TRBJ2-3; unclear D gene. Germline CDR1 is SGDLS and CDR2 is YYNGEE. The CDR3 is 15 residues long. Trimming pared 2 bases from V and 5 bases from J, leaving 15 bases between. This CDR3 is CASSVLVDGGDTQYF. For the CDR3, the DNA is TGTGCCAGCAGCGTTTTAGTAGATGGTGGAGATACGCAGTATTTT.

The gene calls are TRBV23-1 and TRBJ2-7; 7 bases fit TRBD1. TRBV23-1 is designated an ORF whose function remains uncertain. V shed 7 bases and J 4 bases; nucleotides not matched to a gene: 13. This CDR3 has 15 amino acids. The CDR3 region is CASTPVRGNRYEQYF. CDR3 bases: TGCGCCAGCACCCCCGTCAGGGGGAACAGATACGAGCAGTACTTC.

In this sample, this clone turned up once. The V call is TRBV7-2, the J call TRBJ2-1; a weak D match, TRBD2 (5 bases). The V and J ends lost 5 bases and 8 bases respectively, with 19 bases between them. Germline-derived CDR1 and CDR2 are SGHTA and FQGNSA. The CDR3 sequence is 15 residues long. The CDR3 nucleotides are TGTGCCAGCAGCCGAACCCGGGTCAACGGGGATGAGCAGTTCTTC. Protein sequence: CASSRTRVNGDEQFF.

The gene calls are TRBV4-1 and TRBJ2-1, with no clear D. CDR1 and CDR2 from the germline V gene are MGHRA and YSYEKL. The CDR3 is 12 amino acids. V dropped 4 bases and J dropped 7 bases, with 8 bases sitting between them. The chain's CDR3 is CASSRFGNEQFF. CDR3 nucleotides: TGCGCCAGCAGCCGGTTTGGGAATGAGCAGTTCTTC.

V gene TRBV6-5 combines with J gene TRBJ1-5; maybe TRBD1 (6 bases). The ends were cut back, 8 bases at V and 1 base at J, with 15 bases in the middle. The CDR3 covers 15 residues. Germline V gives CDR1 MNHEY, CDR2 SVGAGI. The CDR3 coding sequence is TGTGCCAGCTCCAGGGGTGGGTCGAGCAATCAGCCCCAGCATTTT. Its protein is CASSRGGSSNQPQHF.

This rearrangement joins TRBV19 to TRBJ1-6, with unresolved D. This CDR3 spans 12 amino acids. CDR1 is LNHDA and CDR2 is SQIVND in the germline V gene (reference sequence). V was trimmed by 4 bases and J by 8 bases, leaving 6 bases between them. For the CDR3, the DNA is TGTGCCAGTAGTAATTGGCATTCACCCCTCCACTTT. It encodes CASSNWHSPLHF. The variable domain in full, with the rest retrieved from reference TRBV19 and TRBJ1-6, is DGGITQSPKYLFRKEGQNVTLSCEQNLNHDAMYWYRQDPGQGLRLIYYSQIVNDFQKGDIAEGYSVSREKKESFPLTVTSAQKNPTAFYLCASSNWHSPLHFGNGTRLTVT.

This clone was counted once. The rearrangement uses TRBV10-2 and TRBJ2-7; D not certain. The germline V gene encodes CDR1 WSHSY and CDR2 SAAADI. The ends were cut back, 4 bases at V and 0 bases at J, with 16 bases in the middle. The CDR3 runs to 16 residues. The CDR3: CASSGPSTFHSYEQYF. For the CDR3, the DNA is TGCGCCAGCAGTGGGCCCTCGACATTTCACTCCTACGAGCAGTACTTC.